This TCR beta chain was observed in a study of spatial heterogeneity in lung cancer. The wider study: A unique TCR and UMI combination showed up more than ten times in raw reads, on average.

As to time point: blood at routine non-recurrence follow-up after resection. Material for sequencing was whole RNA from tumor, nontumor lung or frozen PBMC, left unsorted. Study findings and constraints: Resection saw ubiquitous expanded tumor TCRs appear in blood more than follow-up did.

Details on this clonotype: Antigen unknown.

The library protocol tagged each TCR cDNA with a unique molecular identifier. From the 5' RACE reads, TCRdb called clonotypes with MiXCR, one entry per CDR3 protein. Among approximately 16,000 distinct CDR3 sequences listed, about 6% were seen once. Germline V gene data show CDR1 as DFQATT and CDR2 as SNEGSKA (reference sequence). This CDR3 comprises 17 residues. J lost 7 bases, V lost 1 base, and 11 bases had no gene match. V usage is TRBV20-1 and J usage is TRBJ2-1; the match to TRBD2 covers 12 bases. This TCR was recovered from a male donor with early-stage non-small cell lung cancer. The sequencing here drew on PBMCs, taken at follow-up. CDR3: CSARVWGLAGTGNEQFF. CDR3 coding DNA: TGCAGTGCTAGAGTTTGGGGACTAGCGGGCACGGGGAATGAGCAGTTCTTC.